This passage covers 6 T cell receptor beta chains from one sample sequenced in a study of T-cell memory formation after mild COVID-19 (dated by TCRdb to about 2021). Receptor libraries were prepared by 5' RACE. The data were produced on an Illumina NovaSeq 6000. The raw public data were reprocessed by TCRdb itself: fastp quality trimming at Q25, MiXCR clonotype calling, in-frame beta chains only. Identical CDR3 proteins give one entry, which carries the most common genes and DNA. This sample has 300,000 to 400,000 distinct CDR3 sequences in its table, and roughly 15% of those were observed once. The ten biggest clones cover about 20% of the sample. The specimen sequenced was PBMCs or a T cell subset sorted from them (not recorded which). Receptor source: a man aged 18 to 30 who had mild COVID-19 (a few samples of this study predate the infection). The sample titles of this study are shuffled in the database, so cell type and time point are left out; the donor was told from shared clones.

This clonotype was detected only a few times. The chain joins TRBV29-1 to TRBJ2-4; the match to TRBD1 covers 7 bases. CDR3 length: 11 residues. J was trimmed by 9 bases and V by 6 bases; bases with no gene match: 5. Germline CDR1 and CDR2: SQVTM and ANQGSEA. CDR3 loop: CSVRGPGIQYF. The CDR3 nucleotides read TGCAGCGTGAGGGGGCCGGGCATTCAGTACTTC.

This clonotype has just a few counts. The J gene is TRBJ1-3, the V gene TRBV3-1, with TRBD1 as a possible D gene (5 bases). The CDR3 totals 15 residues. Germline assignment: CDR1 LGHDT and CDR2 YNNKEL (reference sequence). Trimming cost V 0 bases and J 7 bases, with 13 bases left between them. This CDR3 is CASSQDPDRSNTIYF. The CDR3 DNA follows: TGTGCCAGCAGCCAAGATCCCGACAGATCGAACACCATATATTTT.

The chain employs TRBV12-3 or TRBV12-4 and TRBJ2-3; 11 nucleotides align to TRBD2. J gave up 6 bases and V 3 bases, and 14 bases lay outside the gene matches. The CDR3 sequence is 18 residues long. CDR3: CASSLDLAGGGAVDTQYF. Here the CDR3 DNA reads TGTGCCAGCAGTTTGGATCTAGCGGGGGGCGGAGCGGTTGATACGCAGTATTTT.

The V gene is TRBV12-3 or TRBV12-4, the J gene TRBJ1-1; D might be TRBD1 (6 bases). Trimming left V 2 bases short and J 11 bases short, with 12 bases between. The CDR3 runs 12 residues. This chain's CDR3 is CASSLPTGKAFF. The CDR3 bases are TGTGCCAGCAGTTTACCTACAGGGAAGGCTTTCTTT.

In this sample, this clonotype turned up many times. The genes are TRBV4-2 and TRBJ1-5; 11 nucleotides agree with TRBD1. J was trimmed by 5 bases and V by 4 bases; bases with no gene match: 7. The CDR3 sequence is 16 residues long. Germline V gives CDR1 LGHNA, CDR2 YNFKEQ. Here the CDR3 reads CASSREPGQGDQPQHF. CDR3 coding DNA: TGTGCCAGCAGCCGAGAACCGGGACAGGGGGATCAGCCCCAGCATTTT.

CDR3 loop: CASSDKTSTTTQYF. The CDR3 DNA is TGTGCCAGCAGCGACAAGACTAGCACAACCACCCAGTACTTC. The rearrangement links TRBV7-3 to TRBJ2-5; 7 nucleotides align to TRBD2. The germline V gene encodes CDR1 SGHTA and CDR2 FQGTGA. The CDR3 contains 14 residues. V gave up 5 bases and J gave up 8 bases; unmatched junction bases: 11.